These 7 T cell receptor beta chains were sequenced from one sample in a study of T cell responses to AZD1222 COVID-19 vaccine. The repertoire was sequenced with immunoSEQ multiplex PCR; TCRdb's copy has only in-frame clones and lacks some. The data show around 130,000 clones, with approximately 94% seen just once and roughly 6.6% held by the top ten. The sequencing here drew on peripheral blood, taken on day 0 of AZD1222 vaccination. All receptors derive from an adult in good health.

The rearrangement uses TRBV29-1 and TRBJ1-1; D is uncertain. This CDR3 is built from 11 residues. Deletions cut 6 bases from V and 0 bases from J, with 5 bases between. Germline CDR1 is SQVTM and CDR2 is ANQGSEA. CDR3 coding DNA: TGCAGCGTCCTCATGAACACTGAAGCTTTCTTT. As protein: CSVLMNTEAFF.

The V and J genes are TRBV20-1 and TRBJ2-7; TRBD2 agrees at 7 bases. V trimming: 6 bases; J trimming: 5 bases; junction bases outside the gene matches: 4. Germline CDR1 DFQATT, CDR2 SNEGSKA (reference sequence). This CDR3 spans 11 amino acids. The CDR3 region has the DNA TGCAGTGCGGGGGGGGACCACGAGCAGTACTTC. Protein: CSAGGDHEQYF.

The chain has TRBV5-6 and TRBJ1-5; D ambiguous. Deletions cut 3 bases from V and 6 bases from J, with 13 bases between. Germline V lookup: CDR1 SGHDT, CDR2 YYEEEE. This CDR3 contains 14 residues. The CDR3 nucleotides are TGTGCCAGCAGCTCGGCCCCAGCGGGTCAGCCCCAGCATTTT. This gives the protein CASSSAPAGQPQHF. The full variable domain, in which reference TRBV5-6 and TRBJ1-5 provide the parts outside the CDR3, is DAGVTQSPTHLIKTRGQQVTLRCSPKSGHDTVSWYQQALGQGPQFIFQYYEEEERQRGNFPDRFSGHQFPNYSSELNVNALLLGDSALYLCASSSAPAGQPQHFGDGTRLSIL.

DNA of the CDR3: TGCAGCGTTGCGGAGGGGAGGACTGAAGCTTTCTTT. It yields the protein CSVAEGRTEAFF. The V and J genes are TRBV29-1 and TRBJ1-1, with a tentative D call TRBD1 (5 bases). The CDR3 has 12 amino acids. V was trimmed by 4 bases and J by 5 bases, leaving 11 bases between them. CDR1 is SQVTM and CDR2 is ANQGSEA in the germline V gene. Full variable domain (rest looked up from reference TRBV29-1 and TRBJ1-1): SAVISQKPSRDICQRGTSLTIQCQVDSQVTMMFWYRQQPGQSLTLIATANQGSEATYESGFVIDKFPISRPNLTFSTLTVSNMSPEDSSIYLCSVAEGRTEAFFGQGTRLTVV.

The V call is TRBV6-5, the J call TRBJ1-1; no clear D gene. There are 13 residues in the CDR3. Germline V lookup: CDR1 MNHEY, CDR2 SVGAGI. V lost 0 bases and J lost 6, with 8 bases in between. Here the CDR3 reads CASSYSIEAEAFF. The CDR3 nucleotides read TGTGCCAGCAGTTACTCCATCGAGGCTGAAGCTTTCTTT.

The chain uses TRBV29-1 and TRBJ2-1, with 9 bases fitting TRBD1. Germline loops: CDR1 SQVTM, CDR2 ANQGSEA. V lost 4 bases and J lost 8; bases outside the gene matches: 6. The CDR3 spans 13 residues. The CDR3 loop reads CSVVRDREYEQFF. The CDR3 DNA reads as TGCAGCGTTGTTAGGGACAGGGAATATGAGCAGTTCTTC.

The chain links TRBV4-2 to TRBJ2-1; D gene unclear. CDR1 is LGHNA, CDR2 YNFKEQ, per germline. The CDR3 extends over 15 amino acids. Trimming removed 0 bases from V and 2 bases from J, with 8 bases in between. The CDR3 DNA sequence: TGTGCCAGCAGCCAAGAAATTAGCACCTACAATGAGCAGTTCTTC. Its translation: CASSQEISTYNEQFF.